This T cell receptor (beta chain) was captured by sequencing in a study of shared clonotypes between healthy human individuals. Losses at the gene ends were 4 bases for V and 0 bases for J; bases not matched to a gene: 5. This CDR3 is 15 amino acids long. The germline gives CDR1 SQVTM, CDR2 ANQGSEA. The study's findings and limits: Non-shared clonotypes had lower generation probabilities than those shared by all four donors.

In the naive CD8 group, cells lacked CD45RO and were positively selected for CCR7, so terminally differentiated effector memory CD45RA+ cells were left out. The authors' processing: Junction-only sequences without quality scores came from ImmunoSEQ, so filtering differed. Clones were sequenced by immunoSEQ multiplex PCR, and TCRdb holds only the in-frame ones, with some missing. From that table come the V and J calls and clone size; the DNA was used to work out D and trimming. The sample carries approximately 2,000,000 clones, about 94% recorded once. Notes on this clone: The antigen is not known.

V is TRBV29-1 and J is TRBJ2-1; 8 nucleotides match TRBD1. The specimen sequenced was naive CD8+ T cells from PBMCs. This TCR was recovered from a man younger than 30 in good health. Some clones in this sample may be carry-over from other donors' samples. For the CDR3, the DNA is TGCAGCGTTGTTGGACAGGGTGGCTCCTACAATGAGCAGTTCTTC. Protein: CSVVGQGGSYNEQFF.